Each of the 18 T cell receptor beta chains below was sequenced from the same sample in a study of a mutant IDH1 vaccine in newly diagnosed glioma. For these TCRs, the target antigens are not known. The time point was: week 35, safety follow-up. Vaccination used 300 ug of mutant IDH1 20-mer peptide per dose, with topical imiquimod. The method was immunoSEQ multiplex PCR; TCRdb's version includes in-frame clones alone and lacks a portion of them. This table holds roughly 30,000 clones, roughly 80% found once. The sequencing used PBMCs, collected from a glioma patient whose treatment included an IDH1 peptide vaccine. These receptors were obtained from a man aged 25 to 45 with glioma.

The J gene is TRBJ2-1, the V gene TRBV7-2; 10 bases are shared with TRBD2. There are 16 residues in the CDR3. Germline V gene sequence: CDR1 SGHTA, CDR2 FQGNSA. V lost 3 bases and J lost 5; bases outside the gene matches: 7. CDR3 DNA sequence: TGTGCCAGCAGCTTCCCAGCGGGAGGGCGAAACAATGAGCAGTTCTTC. Translation: CASSFPAGGRNNEQFF.

V gene TRBV27 combines with J gene TRBJ2-3, with D uncertain. CDR3 size: 13 residues. Trimming removed 3 bases from V and 4 bases from J, with 8 bases in between. CDR1 is MNHEY, CDR2 SMNVEV, per germline (reference sequence). As DNA, the CDR3 is TGTGCCAGCAGTTTCACTGTGGCAGATACGCAGTATTTT. Residues: CASSFTVADTQYF.

The V and J genes are TRBV7-7 and TRBJ2-7, with 11 bases matching TRBD2. V lost 4 bases and J lost 7; bases outside the gene matches: 3. The CDR3 runs 13 residues. CDR1 is SSHAT and CDR2 is FNYEAQ in the germline V gene (reference sequence). Written as DNA, the CDR3 is TGTGCCAGCAGCTCCGGGACTAGCGGAGAGCAGTACTTC. The encoded protein is CASSSGTSGEQYF.

This clone was counted only a few times. The chain recombines TRBV6-1 with TRBJ1-2; a possible D gene is TRBD1 (5 bases). The germline CDR1 and CDR2 sequences are MNHNS and SASEGT. CDR3 length: 17 residues. V lost 2 bases, J lost 7 bases, and 23 bases lay in between. CDR3 sequence reads: CASSERGRQILPGGYTF. Here the CDR3 DNA reads TGTGCCAGCAGTGAAAGGGGACGGCAGATTCTGCCGGGTGGCTACACCTTC.

The V call is TRBV6-5, the J call TRBJ2-7; 7 bases are shared with TRBD2. The germline V gene has CDR1 MNHEY and CDR2 SVGAGI. The trim removed 6 bases at V and 5 bases at J, leaving 4 bases unmatched. The CDR3 loop spans 12 amino acids. Here the CDR3 DNA reads TGTGCCAGCAGCCCCGGGGGGAACGAGCAGTACTTC. Its protein is CASSPGGNEQYF.

The chain joins TRBV5-1 to TRBJ2-3, with 9 positions matching TRBD1. CDR3 length equals 14 residues. The V and J ends lost 7 bases and 4 bases, in that order; junction bases with no gene match: 7. Germline V gene sequence: CDR1 SGHRS, CDR2 YFSETQ. The CDR3 loop is CASVRDREADTQYF. The CDR3 region has the DNA TGCGCCAGCGTAAGGGACAGGGAGGCAGATACGCAGTATTTT. The whole variable domain, filled in from reference TRBV5-1 and TRBJ2-3, reads KAGVTQTPRYLIKTRGQQVTLSCSPISGHRSVSWYQQTPGQGLQFLFEYFSETQRNKGNFPGRFSGRQFSNSRSEMNVSTLELGDSALYLCASVRDREADTQYFGPGTRLTVL.

This sequence joins TRBV4-1 and TRBJ1-4; D not resolved. Germline V gene sequence: CDR1 MGHRA, CDR2 YSYEKL. CDR3 size: 14 residues. Trimming removed 4 bases at V and 8 bases at J, with 14 bases between. CDR3 nucleotide sequence: TGCGCCAGCAGCCTAGACGAGGGATCCGAAAAACTGTTTTTT. It encodes CASSLDEGSEKLFF.

The rearrangement uses TRBV7-6 and TRBJ1-1; D uncertain. Trimming pared 5 bases from V and 4 bases from J, leaving 14 bases between. The CDR3 spans 14 residues. Germline V lookup: CDR1 SGHVS, CDR2 FNYEAQ. CDR3 bases: TGTGCCAGCAGCCCGCTCCCGGCGGGCACTGAAGCTTTCTTT. This sequence encodes CASSPLPAGTEAFF.

The chain is built from TRBV12-5 and TRBJ1-5; unclear D gene. CDR3 length: 13 amino acids. Trimming removed 6 bases at V and 7 bases at J, with 13 bases between. CDR1 is LGHNT, CDR2 FRNRAP, per germline. CDR3 nucleotides: TGTGCTAGTGGGCTTGGCGAAGGACAGCCCCAGCATTTT. Protein sequence: CASGLGEGQPQHF. Filled out from reference TRBV12-5 and TRBJ1-5, the complete variable domain reads DARVTQTPRHKVTEMGQEVTMRCQPILGHNTVFWYRQTMMQGLELLAYFRNRAPLDDSGMPKDRFSAEMPDATLATLKIQPSEPRDSAVYFCASGLGEGQPQHFGDGTRLSIL.

V is TRBV6-5 and J is TRBJ1-3, with D unresolved. Looked up from germline, CDR1 is MNHEY and CDR2 is SVGAGI. V lost 2 bases to trimming and J lost 0 bases, with 5 bases between them. This CDR3 spans 14 amino acids. CDR3 region: CASSYKFSGNTIYF. CDR3 sequence (DNA): TGTGCCAGCAGTTACAAGTTCTCTGGAAACACCATATATTTT.

The chain is built from TRBV5-1 and TRBJ1-1; D gene uncertain. Trimming cost V 2 bases and J 1 base, with 3 bases left between them. The CDR3 loop spans 12 amino acids. The germline gives CDR1 SGHRS, CDR2 YFSETQ. CDR3 sequence reads: CASSFPNTEAFF. The CDR3 DNA follows: TGCGCCAGCAGCTTCCCGAACACTGAAGCTTTCTTT.

The rearrangement uses TRBV7-9 and TRBJ2-5; no clear D gene. Germline loops: CDR1 SEHNR, CDR2 FQNEAQ (reference sequence). Trimming pared 0 bases from V and 2 bases from J, leaving 7 bases between. This CDR3 is built from 14 residues. CDR3 residues: CASSLAAEQETQYF. The DNA for the CDR3 is TGTGCCAGCAGCTTAGCGGCGGAACAAGAGACCCAGTACTTC.

J is TRBJ1-2 and V is TRBV18; D possibly corresponds to TRBD1 (6 bases). The germline V gene encodes CDR1 KGHSH and CDR2 LQKENI. The length of the CDR3 is 13 residues. The V end was cut by 2 bases, the J end by 3 bases, with 7 bases between. The CDR3 DNA reads as TGTGCCAGCTCACCAGGGGGCGACTATGGCTACACCTTC. Translated, it gives CASSPGGDYGYTF. The whole variable domain, filled in from reference TRBV18 and TRBJ1-2, reads NAGVMQNPRHLVRRRGQEARLRCSPMKGHSHVYWYRQLPEEGLKFMVYLQKENIIDESGMPKERFSAEFPKEGPSILRIQQVVRGDSAAYFCASSPGGDYGYTFGSGTRLTVV.

A few counts support this clone. The chain carries TRBV30 and TRBJ2-7, with D perhaps TRBD2 (7 bases). The V gene's germline CDR1 is GTSNPN and CDR2 SVGIG (reference sequence). V shed 3 bases and J shed 1 base, with 19 bases lying between them. The length of the CDR3 is 16 residues. CDR3 amino acids: CAWRRPGGAGSYEQYF. The CDR3 DNA reads TGTGCCTGGAGGAGACCGGGGGGCGCGGGTTCCTACGAGCAGTACTTC. Together with reference TRBV30 and TRBJ2-7, the CDR3 gives the full variable domain: SQTIHQWPATLVQPVGSPLSLECTVEGTSNPNLYWYRQAAGRGLQLLFYSVGIGQISSEVPQNLSASRPQDRQFILSSKKLLLSDSGFYLCAWRRPGGAGSYEQYFGPGTRLTVT.

In the case of this clone: One end of the junction varies from germline; a read error may be responsible. The chain has TRBV30 and TRBJ1-1; D remains unclear. In germline, CDR1 is GTSNPN, CDR2 SVGIG (reference sequence). CDR3 length equals 14 residues. The CDR3 region is CARSVRGLNTEAFF. The CDR3 bases are TGTGCCCGGAGTGTCCGCGGCTTGAACACTGAAGCTTTCTTT.

The chain recombines TRBV18 with TRBJ1-3; D is undetermined. Germline values: CDR1 KGHSH, CDR2 LQKENI. The CDR3 has 16 amino acids. With 4 bases removed from V and 0 bases from J, the gap between germline ends came to 13 bases. DNA for the CDR3: TGTGCCAGCTCACGGGAACAGCCAAGCTCTGGAAACACCATATATTTT. This codes for CASSREQPSSGNTIYF.

The CDR3 reads CAWSVRWGALNTEAFF. In DNA, the CDR3 is TGTGCCTGGAGTGTACGTTGGGGGGCCTTGAACACTGAAGCTTTCTTT. The chain combines TRBV30 with TRBJ1-1, with a tentative D call TRBD1 (6 bases). V shed 0 bases and J shed 0 bases, with 14 bases lying between them. The germline V gene encodes CDR1 GTSNPN and CDR2 SVGIG (reference sequence). The CDR3 runs 16 residues.

The rearrangement links TRBV5-6 to TRBJ2-1; D uncertain. Trimming removed 4 bases at V and 12 bases at J, with 11 bases between. The CDR3 has 11 residues. The germline gives CDR1 SGHDT, CDR2 YYEEEE. CDR3 in amino acids: CASSSLGRQFF. CDR3 DNA sequence: TGTGCCAGCAGCAGTCTAGGACGGCAGTTCTTC.